This TCR beta chain is drawn from a study of control samples from healthy donors and cancer patients. TCRdb's copy holds only in-frame clones and misses some; the assay was immunoSEQ multiplex PCR. The sample shows approximately 210,000 clones, 90% to 95% of them seen only once. Germline V gives CDR1 SEHNR, CDR2 FQNEAQ (reference sequence). Trimming shortened V by 1 base and J by 1 base, and 4 bases separated the two germline ends. The CDR3 covers 13 residues. This receptor was obtained from a man aged 30 to 45 in good health. The V and J genes are TRBV7-9 and TRBJ1-2, with unresolved D. Sequencing was done on a sample of blood. The CDR3 loop reads CASSLGDNYGYTF. CDR3 bases: TGTGCCAGCAGCTTAGGGGATAACTATGGCTACACCTTC.